One and the same sample provided the 19 T cell receptor beta chains below, sequenced in a study of blood T cell repertoires in COVID-19. Clones were read by immunoSEQ multiplex PCR, and TCRdb kept only the in-frame ones, dropping some. The sample records more than 95,000 clones, 81% being singletons. The sequenced sample was peripheral blood. Source of these receptors: a man aged 25-40 years with COVID-19, enrolled during active disease.

Here the CDR3 DNA reads TGCGCCAGCAGCTTGGCCATCCCGAACACTGAAGCTTTCTTT. Its translation is CASSLAIPNTEAFF. V and J are TRBV5-1 and TRBJ1-1; no reliable D call. Germline CDR1 and CDR2: SGHRS and YFSETQ. Trimming left V 0 bases short and J 1 base short, with 7 bases between. There are 14 residues in the CDR3.

This clone was seen a single time. The chain couples TRBV28 to TRBJ1-5; 7 bases are shared with TRBD1. CDR1 is MDHEN and CDR2 is SYDVKM in the germline V gene. This CDR3 has 16 residues. V lost 6 bases to trimming and J lost 1 base; unmatched junction nucleotides: 9. CDR3 loop: CASRSGLTGSNQPQHF. In nucleotides, the CDR3 is TGTGCCAGCAGATCAGGGCTGACAGGGAGCAATCAGCCCCAGCATTTT.

CDR3 sequence reads: CASSWGLGGYNEQFF. The CDR3 DNA reads as TGTGCCAGCAGCTGGGGACTAGGGGGGTACAATGAGCAGTTCTTC. This chain links TRBV3-1 (or the pseudogene TRBV3-2) with TRBJ2-1; 8 bases align to TRBD2. Trimming cost V 5 bases and J 4 bases; bases outside gene matches: 7. The germline V gene encodes CDR1 LGHDT and CDR2 YNNKEL (reference sequence). This CDR3 region has 15 residues.

The J gene is TRBJ1-1, the V gene TRBV7-8; 7 bases align to TRBD1. Germline CDR1 SGHVS, CDR2 FQNEAQ. The CDR3 has 17 amino acids. J lost 4 bases, V lost 4 bases, and 15 bases had no gene match. The DNA of the CDR3 is TGTGCCAGCAGCTACGACCGACAGGGTAAATCTGGCACTGAAGCTTTCTTT. It encodes CASSYDRQGKSGTEAFF.

This chain joins TRBV19 and TRBJ2-1; D is possibly TRBD2 (6 bases). The CDR3 runs 15 residues. The ends were cut back, 4 bases at V and 7 bases at J, with 17 bases in the middle. Germline values: CDR1 LNHDA, CDR2 SQIVND (reference sequence). Here the CDR3 DNA reads TGTGCCAGTAGTACGAGCCAGGGCGGGAAAAATGAGCAGTTCTTC. Encoded protein: CASSTSQGGKNEQFF.

The chain employs TRBV7-9 and TRBJ1-1; a possible D gene is TRBD1 (6 bases). Germline assignment: CDR1 SEHNR and CDR2 FQNEAQ (reference sequence). CDR3 length: 15 residues. Trimming pared 1 base from V and 2 bases from J, leaving 11 bases between. The CDR3 DNA reads TGTGCCAGCAGCTTAGAACTAGGGGGAAACACTGAAGCTTTCTTT. Protein: CASSLELGGNTEAFF.

The genes are TRBV5-1 and TRBJ2-1, with 9 bases fitting TRBD2. The CDR3 spans 14 residues. V gave up 4 bases and J gave up 8 bases; unmatched junction bases: 7. Germline lookup yields CDR1 SGHRS and CDR2 YFSETQ. CDR3 DNA: TGCGCCAGCAGCACTTCACTAGCGGGCCATGAGCAGTTCTTC. Amino acids: CASSTSLAGHEQFF.

The table lists this clone with a few counts. The chain carries TRBV6-5 and TRBJ2-5; TRBD2 aligns across 9 bases. The ends lost 0 bases at V and 5 bases at J; junction bases unmatched: 1. CDR1 is MNHEY and CDR2 is SVGAGI in the germline V gene. CDR3 length: 14 amino acids. CDR3 sequence: CASSYSRGGETQYF. CDR3 in DNA: TGTGCCAGCAGTTACTCGCGGGGGGGGGAGACCCAGTACTTC.

The CDR3 sequence: CASSWDYQETQYF. CDR3 in DNA: TGTGCCAGCAGCTGGGACTACCAAGAGACCCAGTACTTC. The chain carries TRBV11-2 and TRBJ2-5; D might be TRBD2 (6 bases). CDR1 and CDR2 from the germline V gene are SGHAT and FQNNGV. Deletions cut 4 bases from V and 0 bases from J, with 6 bases between. CDR3 size: 13 residues.

This chain links TRBV2 with TRBJ1-5, with 7 bases that match TRBD1. The CDR3 runs 15 residues. Unmatched junction bases numbered 1, after V lost 2 bases and J lost 0 bases. The V gene's germline CDR1 is SNHLY and CDR2 FYNNEI. For the CDR3, the DNA is TGTGCCAGCAGTGAACAGGGGGATAGCAATCAGCCCCAGCATTTT. This gives the protein CASSEQGDSNQPQHF.

The V call is TRBV2, the J call TRBJ2-7, with 9 bases identical to TRBD2. V shed 0 bases and J 1 base; nucleotides not matched to a gene: 4. Per germline, CDR1 SNHLY and CDR2 FYNNEI. The CDR3 spans 16 residues. This CDR3 reads CASSEAKTSGSYEQYF. The CDR3 coding sequence is TGTGCCAGCAGTGAAGCGAAGACTAGCGGATCCTACGAGCAGTACTTC.

This chain uses TRBV2 with TRBJ2-7, with a possible D match to TRBD1 (5 bases). V lost 2 bases and J lost 7, with 12 bases in between. Germline loops: CDR1 SNHLY, CDR2 FYNNEI. This CDR3 is built from 13 residues. The CDR3 DNA sequence: TGTGCCAGCAGTGAAATTTCAGGGCGAGAGCAGTACTTC. As protein: CASSEISGREQYF.

The chain recombines TRBV30 with TRBJ1-5; 8 nucleotides match TRBD1. Per germline, CDR1 GTSNPN and CDR2 SVGIG (reference sequence). Trimming removed 1 base from V and 4 bases from J; junction bases left unmatched: 9. This CDR3 is built from 16 residues. The CDR3 DNA reads as TGTGCCTGGAGTGAGGGGGGCAGGGGGCAAAATCAGCCCCAGCATTTT. Residues: CAWSEGGRGQNQPQHF.

The chain has TRBV5-5 and TRBJ1-4; possibly TRBD1 for D (5 bases). V was cut by 0 bases and J by 7 bases, with 16 bases left in between. The germline V gene encodes CDR1 SGHKS and CDR2 YYEKEE (reference sequence). The CDR3 spans 16 residues. CDR3 residues: CASSLAEGVGGEKLFF. CDR3 nucleotides: TGTGCCAGCAGCTTGGCCGAGGGAGTCGGGGGTGAAAAACTGTTTTTT.

The chain combines TRBV11-2 with TRBJ2-5; 7 bases align to TRBD2. Germline CDR1 reads SGHAT; CDR2 reads FQNNGV. The CDR3 sequence is 15 residues long. With 3 bases clipped from V and 2 bases from J, the junction kept 6 bases outside the gene matches. CDR3 sequence (DNA): TGTGCCAGCAGCTTGGGACCGGGGGGACAAGAGACCCAGTACTTC. Translating gives CASSLGPGGQETQYF.

The gene calls are TRBV19 and TRBJ2-3; D possibly corresponds to TRBD2 (5 bases). CDR1 is LNHDA and CDR2 is SQIVND in the germline V gene (reference sequence). V lost 3 bases and J 4 bases, leaving 11 bases between the germline ends. The CDR3 extends over 14 amino acids. The chain's CDR3 is CASSIRGGSDTQYF. CDR3 in DNA: TGTGCCAGTAGTATCAGAGGAGGATCAGATACGCAGTATTTT.

The CDR3 spells CASSPDRGPDTQYF. Written as DNA, the CDR3 is TGTGCCAGCAGCCCGGACAGGGGCCCAGATACGCAGTATTTT. The chain combines TRBV4-2 with TRBJ2-3; TRBD1 aligns across 9 bases. J gave up 4 bases and V 4 bases, and 3 bases lay outside the gene matches. There are 14 residues in the CDR3. The germline V gene encodes CDR1 LGHNA and CDR2 YNFKEQ.

The CDR3, as DNA: TGTGCCAGCTCACCCGGAGCCGGGACAGGGAACGCTTTCTTT. It codes for CASSPGAGTGNAFF. The chain has TRBV18 and TRBJ1-1, with 9 positions matching TRBD1. The CDR3 consists of 14 residues. Germline V CDR1 and CDR2: KGHSH, LQKENI. V shed 3 bases, J shed 11 bases, and the junction held 10 bases outside the gene matches. Filled out from reference TRBV18 and TRBJ1-1, the complete variable domain reads NAGVMQNPRHLVRRRGQEARLRCSPMKGHSHVYWYRQLPEEGLKFMVYLQKENIIDESGMPKERFSAEFPKEGPSILRIQQVVRGDSAAYFCASSPGAGTGNAFFGQGTRLTVV.

This chain joins TRBV18 and TRBJ1-1; D gene unclear. V was pared by 3 bases and J by 3 bases, with 14 bases between. The CDR3 extends over 15 amino acids. From germline, CDR1 is KGHSH and CDR2 LQKENI. The CDR3 coding sequence is TGTGCCAGCTCACCCGGATACGTCGCGGACACTGAAGCTTTCTTT. This codes for CASSPGYVADTEAFF.